The sequence of this T cell receptor beta chain was determined in a study of response to subunit inactivated influenza vaccine. TCRdb re-analysed the RT-PCR reads in MiXCR, keeping a single row per CDR3 protein. The sample gives some 500,000 distinct CDR3 sequences, approximately 15% of which show up once; 2.5% to 3.5% is in the top ten. CDR3 size: 13 residues. Germline-derived CDR1 and CDR2 are MDHEN and SYDVKM. Trimming cost V 5 bases and J 15 bases; bases outside gene matches: 12. The source of this sequence is a man between 50 and 69 years old who received an inactivated influenza vaccine. The chain couples TRBV28 to TRBJ2-1; TRBD2 agrees at 8 bases. The material sequenced was CD4+ T cells sorted from PBMCs, taken less than 30 months after vaccination. CDR3 region: CASSNTLSGSGFF. CDR3 nucleotides: TGTGCCAGCAGTAACACATTAAGCGGGAGCGGGTTCTTC.